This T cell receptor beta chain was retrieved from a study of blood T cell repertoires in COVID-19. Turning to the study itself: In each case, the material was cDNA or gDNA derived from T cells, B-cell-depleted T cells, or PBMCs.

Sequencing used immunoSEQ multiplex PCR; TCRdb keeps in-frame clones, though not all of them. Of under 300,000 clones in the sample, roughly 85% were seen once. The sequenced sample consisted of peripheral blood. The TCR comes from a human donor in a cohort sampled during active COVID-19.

The CDR3 DNA follows: TGTGCCAGCAGCCGGCGCCATAGACAGGGTTGGACTGAAGCTTTCTTT. Translated: CASSRRHRQGWTEAFF. The chain uses TRBV14 and TRBJ1-1; 7 bases are a match to TRBD1. The germline CDR1 and CDR2 sequences are SGHDN and FVKESK. This CDR3 is built from 16 residues. J was trimmed by 5 bases and V by 4 bases; bases with no gene match: 13.